The sequence of this T cell receptor beta chain was determined in a study of OX40 agonist ivuxolimab in advanced cancers. General study findings and limits: Certain nonresponders additionally had low normalized T-cell clonal expansion.

In regard to this clone: Its antigen is not identified.

Per germline, CDR1 SNHLY and CDR2 FYNNEI. This CDR3 is 12 amino acids long. With 4 bases removed from V and 2 bases from J, the gap between germline ends came to 5 bases. Sequencing was performed with immunoSEQ multiplex PCR; in TCRdb, only in-frame clones are kept and a portion is missing. The sample lists about 84,000 clones; about four fifths were seen once. V gene TRBV2 combines with J gene TRBJ1-1; the D is unclear. The receptor comes from an adult with an advanced solid tumor such as melanoma, head and neck, liver or kidney cancer. Sample: CD4+ or CD8+ T cells sorted from blood, taken in a trial of the OX40 agonist ivuxolimab. The CDR3 here is CASSVINTEAFF. In DNA form, the CDR3 reads TGTGCCAGCAGTGTTATAAACACTGAAGCTTTCTTT.